The rows below give T cell receptor beta chains drawn from one sample of a study of blood T cell repertoires in COVID-19. Clones were read by immunoSEQ multiplex PCR, and TCRdb kept only the in-frame ones, dropping some. The sample has around 310,000 clones; 85% to 90% are singletons. The sample comprised PBMCs or T cells enriched from blood (not recorded which). These receptors all stem from a woman aged 25-40 years who had recovered from COVID-19. The CDR3 runs from the conserved cysteine through the conserved F or W. D genes are given only for firm matches. Rows may omit the clone size; those that give it use once, few, many or a size class.

D: -
size: -
V: TRBV5-1
J: TRBJ1-1
DNA: TGCGCCAGCAGCTCCCGCAGGAACTTGAACACTGAAGCTTTCTTT
CDR3: CASSSRRNLNTEAFF

D: -
size: -
V: TRBV18
J: TRBJ2-1
DNA: TGTGCCAGCTCCCCAGGGCAGGGCACTTACAATGAGCAGTTCTTC
CDR3: CASSPGQGTYNEQFF

D: -
size: -
V: TRBV6-5
J: TRBJ1-4
DNA: TGTGCCAGCACTGGGCTCGGCCGGGAAAAACTGTTTTTT
CDR3: CASTGLGREKLFF

D: TRBD2
size: once
V: TRBV2
J: TRBJ2-2
DNA: TGTGCCAGCACCCGTAAGGCTACTAGCGGGAACACCGGGGAGCTGTTTTTT
CDR3: CASTRKATSGNTGELFF

D: TRBD1
size: -
V: TRBV10-3
J: TRBJ2-6
DNA: TGTGCCATCAGTGAAGGGGACAGGAGCTTCTCTGGGGCCAACGTCCTGACTTTC
CDR3: CAISEGDRSFSGANVLTF

D: -
size: -
V: TRBV5-8
J: TRBJ1-5
DNA: TGTGCCAGCAGCTTGGCGTATGTGAGTGGTCAGCCCCAGCATTTT
CDR3: CASSLAYVSGQPQHF

D: TRBD2
size: -
V: TRBV29-1
J: TRBJ2-3
DNA: TGCAGCTCAGCCTTAGCGGGAGTGGGAGATACGCAGTATTTT
CDR3: CSSALAGVGDTQYF

D: -
size: -
V: TRBV28
J: TRBJ1-1
DNA: TGTGCCAGCAGTTTAAGTGTGGGGGGTTTTTTAACTGAAGCTTTCTTT
CDR3: CASSLSVGGFLTEAFF

D: -
size: -
V: TRBV19
J: TRBJ1-1
DNA: TGTGCCAGTACCCAGAACACTGAAGCTTTCTTT
CDR3: CASTQNTEAFF

D: TRBD2
size: -
V: TRBV6-5
J: TRBJ2-7
DNA: TGTGCCAGCAGTCAGGGACTAGCGGGAAGGGGCGAGCAGTACTTC
CDR3: CASSQGLAGRGEQYF

D: -
size: few
V: TRBV5-6
J: TRBJ1-2
DNA: TGTGCCAGCAGCTATATCTCCCGGGGGGCTGAGGATGGCTACACCTTC
CDR3: CASSYISRGAEDGYTF

D: -
size: few
V: TRBV28
J: TRBJ1-6
DNA: TGTGCCAGCAGTTTAGGGGGCCCGGGATCACCCCTCCACTTT
CDR3: CASSLGGPGSPLHF

D: -
size: once
V: TRBV5-1
J: TRBJ1-1
DNA: TGCGCCAGCAGCTTGCGGACACAGAACACTGAAGCTTTCTTT
CDR3: CASSLRTQNTEAFF

D: -
size: -
V: TRBV28
J: TRBJ1-2
DNA: TGTGCCAGCACCAATTTTAGAATCTGGGGCTACACCTTC
CDR3: CASTNFRIWGYTF

D: TRBD2
size: -
V: TRBV24-1
J: TRBJ2-1
DNA: TGTGCCACCAGTGAGTTTAGCGGGGGTACCTACAATGAGCAGTTCTTC
CDR3: CATSEFSGGTYNEQFF

D: -
size: -
V: TRBV7-2
J: TRBJ2-6
DNA: TGTGCCAGCAGCTTAGCTTGGGGGCGCGGGTCTGGGGCCAACGTCCTGACTTTC
CDR3: CASSLAWGRGSGANVLTF

D: -
size: -
V: TRBV7-6
J: TRBJ1-2
DNA: TGTGCCAGCAGCGCCGGCGGAGATGGCTACACCTTC
CDR3: CASSAGGDGYTF

D: -
size: -
V: TRBV9
J: TRBJ2-7
DNA: TGTGCCAGCAGCGTAGAGGTTGGGACATACGAGCAGTACTTC
CDR3: CASSVEVGTYEQYF

D: -
size: -
V: TRBV4-1
J: TRBJ1-6
DNA: TGCGCCAGCAGCCCCAACGGGGGTTCACCCCTCCACTTT
CDR3: CASSPNGGSPLHF

D: -
size: -
V: TRBV11-2
J: TRBJ1-1
DNA: TGTGCCAGCACCGAAACAGGGCTGAACACTGAAGCTTTCTTT
CDR3: CASTETGLNTEAFF

D: -
size: -
V: TRBV6-1
J: TRBJ1-1
DNA: TGTGCCAGCAGTGCGTGGAGGGGAATTGGTGTGGCTGAAGCTTTCTTT
CDR3: CASSAWRGIGVAEAFF

D: TRBD1
size: -
V: TRBV9
J: TRBJ1-2
DNA: TGTGCCAGCAGCGGAGGACAGGATGGCTACACCTTC
CDR3: CASSGGQDGYTF

D: -
size: -
V: TRBV5-6
J: TRBJ2-5
DNA: TGTGCCAGCAGCCCCTTCGCGGGAGAGACCCAGTACTTC
CDR3: CASSPFAGETQYF

D: -
size: -
V: TRBV24-1
J: TRBJ1-2
DNA: TGTGCCACCAGTGATGCGGGGATCGGGTATGGCTACACCTTC
CDR3: CATSDAGIGYGYTF

D: -
size: -
V: TRBV10-3
J: TRBJ1-1
DNA: TGTGCCATCAGTGAAAGTCCGCGGGGCACTGAAGCTTTCTTT
CDR3: CAISESPRGTEAFF

D: TRBD1
size: -
V: TRBV9
J: TRBJ1-5
DNA: TGTGCCAGCAGCCCTGACAGGGATTATCAGCCCCAGCATTTT
CDR3: CASSPDRDYQPQHF

D: TRBD1
size: -
V: TRBV7-9
J: TRBJ2-3
DNA: TGTGCCAGCAGCTGCCTAAGGGACAGGGCAAAAACAGATACGCAGTATTTT
CDR3: CASSCLRDRAKTDTQYF